These T cell receptor beta chains were read from a single sample in a study of Ad26.COV2.S vaccination and SARS-CoV-2 variants. TCRdb keeps only in-frame clones here, not all; method: immunoSEQ multiplex PCR. The repertoire holds 330,000 or so clones, with roughly nine tenths as singletons. Source: peripheral blood, taken in a trial of Ad26.COV2.S vaccine versus placebo. The receptors originated from a person aged 18-65 years who received the Ad26.COV2.S COVID-19 vaccine or a placebo. The CDR3 runs from the conserved cysteine through the conserved F or W. A D gene is named only where the DNA matches it firmly. Clone size is stated in some rows and not others, as once, few, many or a class when expanded.

d_call j_call v_call clone_size cdr3_aa cdr3_nt
NA TRBJ2-7 TRBV4-3 NA CASSQDGTRSYGQYF TGCGCCAGCAGCCAAGATGGAACACGCTCCTACGGGCAGTACTTC
NA TRBJ1-1 TRBV29-1 NA CSVERVSVGTMDTEAFF TGCAGCGTTGAGAGAGTCTCCGTCGGGACTATGGACACTGAAGCTTTCTTT
NA TRBJ1-2 TRBV4-3 NA CASSHTMAGYGYTF TGCGCCAGCAGCCATACTATGGCGGGCTATGGCTACACCTTC
NA TRBJ2-3 TRBV3-1/TRBV3-2 NA CASSLQDTQYF TGTGCCAGCAGCCTGCAGGATACGCAGTATTTT
TRBD2 TRBJ2-1 TRBV4-3 NA CASSQSRGTSWSEQFF TGCGCCAGCAGCCAAAGCCGCGGGACTAGCTGGAGTGAGCAGTTCTTC
TRBD2 TRBJ2-6 TRBV19 NA CASSDGRGVSGANVLTF TGTGCCAGTAGTGACGGGAGGGGGGTATCTGGGGCCAACGTCCTGACTTTC
NA TRBJ2-7 TRBV13 NA CASSLVGGQTHYEQYF TGTGCCAGCAGCTTAGTCGGTGGGCAAACTCACTACGAGCAGTACTTC
TRBD2 TRBJ2-1 TRBV19 NA CASSIVGSGVSSYNEQFF TGTGCCAGTAGTATAGTGGGTAGCGGGGTCAGCTCCTACAATGAGCAGTTCTTC
TRBD2 TRBJ2-3 TRBV2 NA CASSEWLAGGISTDMQYF TGTGCCAGCAGTGAGTGGCTAGCGGGGGGAATTAGCACAGATATGCAGTATTTT
NA TRBJ2-3 TRBV28 NA CASSSPTVKFNTDTQYF TGTGCCAGCAGTTCCCCGACAGTAAAGTTCAACACAGATACGCAGTATTTT
NA TRBJ2-6 TRBV4-1 NA CASSQEQGVSGANVLTF TGCGCCAGCAGCCAAGAACAGGGAGTCTCTGGGGCCAACGTCCTGACTTTC
NA TRBJ1-1 TRBV11-3 NA CASSYGTPNTEAFF TGTGCCAGCAGCTACGGCACACCTAACACTGAAGCTTTCTTT
NA TRBJ1-1 TRBV10-3 NA CAISDFSTEAFF TGTGCCATCAGTGATTTCAGCACTGAAGCTTTCTTT
TRBD2 TRBJ2-2 TRBV11-2 NA CASFGLAGPTGELFF TGTGCCAGCTTCGGACTAGCGGGGCCCACCGGGGAGCTGTTTTTT
NA TRBJ2-2 TRBV29-1 NA CSVEGGARATGELFF TGCAGCGTTGAAGGGGGGGCAAGGGCGACCGGGGAGCTGTTTTTT
NA TRBJ2-7 TRBV4-1 NA CASSQVEGGGRWDEQYF TGCGCCAGCAGCCAAGTTGAAGGGGGGGGCCGGTGGGACGAGCAGTACTTC
TRBD1 TRBJ1-2 TRBV15 NA CATNQRQGAIIYGYTF TGTGCCACCAACCAGCGACAGGGGGCTATTATCTATGGCTACACCTTC
NA TRBJ1-1 TRBV5-8 NA CASSLWQSNTEAFF TGTGCCAGCAGCTTGTGGCAGTCCAACACTGAAGCTTTCTTT
TRBD2 TRBJ2-1 TRBV3-1/TRBV3-2 NA CASSQERLSSSGRAGSYNEQFF TGTGCCAGCAGCCAAGAACGTCTTTCATCTAGCGGGAGGGCCGGGTCCTACAATGAGCAGTTCTTC
TRBD1 TRBJ2-2 TRBV27 NA CASSGQGNGELFF TGTGCCAGCAGTGGACAGGGTAACGGGGAGCTGTTTTTT
TRBD1 TRBJ1-1 TRBV4-1 NA CASSQVETGGFNTEAFF TGCGCCAGCAGCCAAGTTGAGACAGGGGGATTTAATACTGAAGCTTTCTTT
NA TRBJ2-7 TRBV7-9 NA CASSLTYEQYF TGTGCCAGCAGCTTAACATACGAGCAGTACTTC
NA TRBJ1-3 TRBV27 NA CASSSGFSGNTIYF TGTGCCAGCAGTTCGGGGTTCTCTGGAAACACCATATATTTT
NA TRBJ2-1 TRBV28 NA CASRGPNSYNEQFF TGTGCCAGCCGTGGCCCTAACTCCTACAATGAGCAGTTCTTC
TRBD2 TRBJ2-1 TRBV10-1 NA CASSVTVAGDLDEQFF TGCGCCAGCAGTGTGACCGTAGCGGGGGACTTAGATGAGCAGTTCTTC
NA TRBJ1-2 TRBV5-1 NA CASSLGLYRDLGYTF TGCGCCAGCAGCTTGGGGCTATACAGGGATTTGGGCTACACCTTC
NA TRBJ1-2 TRBV4-3 NA CASSQGDFERGYTF TGCGCCAGCAGCCAGGGGGATTTTGAACGGGGCTACACCTTC
NA TRBJ1-3 TRBV10-3 NA CAISESFLPSSGNTIYF TGTGCCATCAGTGAGTCCTTCCTACCTTCCTCTGGAAACACCATATATTTT
TRBD1 TRBJ1-2 TRBV7-2 NA CASSLVGYGQGSEGYTF TGTGCCAGCAGCTTAGTCGGTTATGGACAGGGGAGCGAGGGCTACACCTTC
TRBD1 TRBJ1-1 TRBV29-1 NA CSVENRAGGTEAFF TGCAGCGTTGAAAACAGGGCAGGGGGGACTGAAGCTTTCTTT
NA TRBJ1-1 TRBV6-5 NA CASSYGRKMGTEAFF TGTGCCAGCAGTTACGGGAGGAAAATGGGCACTGAAGCTTTCTTT
NA TRBJ1-4 TRBV4-1 NA CASSQVNWGWNEKLFF TGCGCCAGCAGCCAAGTAAACTGGGGATGGAATGAAAAACTGTTTTTT
NA TRBJ1-2 TRBV7-6 few CASSPPPGGGYTF TGTGCCAGCAGCCCTCCTCCGGGCGGTGGCTACACCTTC
NA TRBJ1-1 TRBV6-5 NA CASSYSGQFEAFF TGTGCCAGCAGTTACTCCGGACAGTTTGAAGCTTTCTTT
NA TRBJ2-1 TRBV19 NA CASSIGDGLSSYNEQFF TGTGCCAGTAGTATAGGTGACGGGCTGAGCTCCTACAATGAGCAGTTCTTC
TRBD2 TRBJ2-5 TRBV5-6 NA CASSELGSGRKETQYF TGTGCCAGCAGCGAGTTGGGTAGCGGGAGGAAAGAGACCCAGTACTTC
TRBD1 TRBJ2-1 TRBV5-5 NA CASSFFPTTGTGYNEQFF TGTGCCAGCAGCTTTTTCCCCACGACAGGGACGGGCTACAATGAGCAGTTCTTC
NA TRBJ1-4 TRBV7-2 NA CASSLGPGATNEKLFF TGTGCCAGCAGCTTAGGTCCGGGAGCAACTAATGAAAAACTGTTTTTT
NA TRBJ1-3 TRBV11-3 NA CARAQSSGNTIYF TGTGCCAGGGCACAAAGCTCTGGAAACACCATATATTTT
TRBD1 TRBJ1-2 TRBV5-1 NA CASSLVDRGKYGYTF TGCGCCAGCAGCTTGGTGGACAGGGGGAAGTATGGCTACACCTTC